This T cell receptor beta chain derives from a study of technical replicates of blood from several donors. The data were produced by immunoSEQ multiplex PCR, yet TCRdb's version contains in-frame clones alone and is incomplete. This table has approximately 76,000 clones, almost 98% appearing once. The sample comprised T cells isolated from PBMCs. The source of this sequence is a human donor in good health.

The CDR3 DNA reads TGCGCCAGCGGGGAGGTTGGGTTTGGAAACACCATATATTTT. Its translation is CASGEVGFGNTIYF. The rearrangement uses TRBV4-1 and TRBJ1-3; D is uncertain. Germline assignment: CDR1 MGHRA and CDR2 YSYEKL. CDR3 length: 14 amino acids. V lost 8 bases, J lost 3 bases, and 14 bases lay in between.